Below, one TCR beta chain is given with its context. Its matching antigen is unknown. In TCRdb, the RT-PCR reads were re-called with MiXCR into one record per CDR3 protein. The data contain about 520,000 distinct CDR3 sequences, approximately 6.9% of them singletons. This sample was included in a study of response to subunit inactivated influenza vaccine. Study findings and constraints: Authors proposed each seasonal influenza vaccination draws in few new T cells.

V dropped 6 bases and J dropped 3 bases, with 12 bases sitting between them. This CDR3 has 13 residues. Germline-derived CDR1 and CDR2 are SGDLS and YYNGEE. The rearrangement joins TRBV9 to TRBJ1-1; D may be TRBD1 (5 bases). Here the sequenced sample was PBMCs from blood, taken less than 30 months after vaccination. This TCR came from a man between 50 and 69 years old who received an inactivated influenza vaccine. CDR3 coding DNA: TGTGCCAGCACCGGAACAGGAGACACTGAAGCTTTCTTT. It yields the protein CASTGTGDTEAFF.